The source of this T cell receptor (beta chain) is a study of T cell responses to AZD1222 COVID-19 vaccine. General observations from the study: At 160-218 and 743-854, vaccine-associated CD4 TCRs were dominant, and they spanned spike. AZD1222 recipients seropositive at baseline numbered only 6 or 7.

The V end lost 2 bases, the J end lost 4 bases, and 9 bases lay between the germline ends. Germline V CDR1 and CDR2: GTSNPN, SVGIG (reference sequence). The length of the CDR3 is 12 residues. A remark on this clone: What it binds is not known.

Libraries were prepared by immunoSEQ multiplex PCR; TCRdb keeps only in-frame clonotypes and omits some of them. Here the sample spans roughly 180,000 clones, roughly 94% being singletons. This TCR was recovered from an adult who received the AZD1222 COVID-19 vaccine. Sequenced here: peripheral blood, sampled 28 days after the second AZD1222 dose. The V and J genes are TRBV30 and TRBJ2-7, with TRBD1 as a possible D gene (6 bases). CDR3 in DNA: TGTGCCTGGAGTACACAGGGATACGAGCAGTACTTC. Translating gives CAWSTQGYEQYF. The full variable domain, completed using reference TRBV30 and TRBJ2-7, is SQTIHQWPATLVQPVGSPLSLECTVEGTSNPNLYWYRQAAGRGLQLLFYSVGIGQISSEVPQNLSASRPQDRQFILSSKKLLLSDSGFYLCAWSTQGYEQYFGPGTRLTVT.